Following are 13 T cell receptor beta chains from one sample sequenced in a study of blood T cells in healthy people across ages. Through a sample-barcoded 5' primer and a J-beta primer mix, a second PCR was run for roughly 6 to 11 cycles. TCRdb re-derived calls from the 5' RACE reads in MiXCR, one entry per CDR3 protein. The sample consists of roughly 680,000 distinct CDR3 sequences, 52% of them appearing once. The sample was blood. These receptors were taken from a woman older than 75 in good health.

This clonotype occurred a few times. This CDR3 reads CASSSPASHGEQFF. CDR3 DNA sequence: TGTGCCAGCAGTTCCCCGGCTAGCCACGGTGAGCAGTTCTTC. V gene TRBV28 combines with J gene TRBJ2-1; possibly TRBD2 for D (5 bases). V lost 4 bases to trimming and J lost 9 bases, with 16 bases between them. The CDR3 loop spans 14 amino acids. Germline V lookup: CDR1 MDHEN, CDR2 SYDVKM.

This clonotype came up many times. The chain links TRBV11-2 to TRBJ2-5, with D maybe TRBD1 (6 bases). The CDR3 spans 15 residues. Trimming stripped 5 bases from V and 2 bases from J, with 15 bases between. Germline CDR1 reads SGHAT; CDR2 reads FQNNGV. The CDR3 region has the DNA TGTGCCAGCAGCCTCAGGGGTACAGGACAAGAGACCCAGTACTTC. Its protein is CASSLRGTGQETQYF.

The chain is built from TRBV29-1 and TRBJ2-3; D might be TRBD1 or TRBD2, each matching 6 bases. V lost 7 bases and J lost 3, with 20 bases in between. The CDR3 has 15 residues. Germline values: CDR1 SQVTM, CDR2 ANQGSEA. Here the CDR3 reads CSAFRPGDWTDTQYF. In DNA, the CDR3 is TGCAGCGCCTTTCGGCCAGGGGACTGGACAGATACGCAGTATTTT.

Remarks on this clonotype: A much larger clonotype is one base distant, so this may be a read error. This chain links TRBV6-5 with TRBJ2-7; 9 nucleotides match TRBD2. This CDR3 is built from 15 residues. Germline-derived CDR1 and CDR2 are MNHEY and SVGAGI. In DNA, the CDR3 is TGTGCCAGAAGTTTAGCGGGGGCGAATTACAATGAGCAGTACTTC. Translated: CARSLAGANYNEQYF.

This clonotype was counted at least ten times. The chain combines TRBV11-2 with TRBJ2-1; D possibly corresponds to TRBD2 (7 bases). V dropped 5 bases and J dropped 6 bases, with 20 bases sitting between them. Germline CDR1 reads SGHAT; CDR2 reads FQNNGV. The CDR3 consists of 16 residues. CDR3 coding DNA: TGTGCCAGCAGCCCCCTGGGGGGGGCCAACTTCAATGAGCAGTTCTTC. It translates to CASSPLGGANFNEQFF.

At least ten counts were recorded for this clonotype. The chain couples TRBV3-1 to TRBJ2-1; maybe TRBD1 (5 bases). The CDR3 extends over 15 amino acids. The V and J ends lost 1 base and 8 bases respectively, with 15 bases between them. Germline CDR1 LGHDT, CDR2 YNNKEL (reference sequence). In DNA, the CDR3 is TGTGCCAGCAGCCAAGGGACACCCGGGTCCGATGAGCAGTTCTTC. Its translation: CASSQGTPGSDEQFF.

This clonotype was counted ten times or more. The chain links TRBV9 to TRBJ2-3; TRBD2 is a possible D gene (6 bases). Germline V gene data show CDR1 as SGDLS and CDR2 as YYNGEE. The CDR3 sequence is 16 residues long. V was clipped by 3 bases and J by 4 bases, with 18 bases between them. The CDR3 region has the DNA TGTGCCAGCAGCGCCGCGGGACTCCTGAGCGCAGATACGCAGTATTTT. It yields the protein CASSAAGLLSADTQYF.

The chain has TRBV6-5 and TRBJ2-1; D might be TRBD1 (5 bases). The germline gives CDR1 MNHEY, CDR2 SVGAGI. Trimming stripped 6 bases from V and 7 bases from J, with 19 bases between. The CDR3 has 15 amino acids. The CDR3: CASRGFGAGLNEQFF. The CDR3 DNA sequence: TGTGCCAGCAGGGGGTTTGGGGCAGGGCTAAATGAGCAGTTCTTC.

The rearrangement uses TRBV28 and TRBJ2-3, with D possibly matching TRBD2 (5 bases). The CDR3 has 11 residues. Looked up from germline, CDR1 is MDHEN and CDR2 is SYDVKM. V lost 7 bases and J lost 5, with 7 bases in between. The CDR3 DNA is TGTGCCAGCATCGGGGAAGATACGCAGTATTTT. Translation: CASIGEDTQYF.

V is TRBV5-1 and J is TRBJ2-5, with 8 positions matching TRBD2. The CDR3 covers 15 residues. The germline gives CDR1 SGHRS, CDR2 YFSETQ. The ends lost 4 bases at V and 11 bases at J; junction bases unmatched: 16. The CDR3 DNA reads as TGCGCCAGCAGCCCTCCGGGACTAGGGGGATCTGAGCAGTACTTC. Protein: CASSPPGLGGSEQYF. The full variable domain, its missing parts supplied by reference TRBV5-1 and TRBJ2-5, is KAGVTQTPRYLIKTRGQQVTLSCSPISGHRSVSWYQQTPGQGLQFLFEYFSETQRNKGNFPGRFSGRQFSNSRSEMNVSTLELGDSALYLCASSPPGLGGSEQYFGPGTRLLVL.

This clonotype was picked up a small number of times. The gene calls are TRBV12-3 or TRBV12-4 and TRBJ2-1, with 9 bases fitting TRBD2. CDR3 length equals 15 residues. After removal of 6 bases from V and 5 bases from J, the junction contained 8 bases not matched to a gene. The CDR3 region has the DNA TGTGCCAGCAGCCCCGGGACTAGCCGGAACAATGAGCAGTTCTTC. It yields the protein CASSPGTSRNNEQFF.

This clonotype was observed at least ten times. The chain is built from TRBV6-6 and TRBJ2-1, with 7 bases identical to TRBD2. Germline V gene lookup returns CDR1 MNHNY and CDR2 SVGAGI (reference sequence). The V segment lost 5 bases and the J segment 7 bases; nucleotides outside the gene matches: 11. This CDR3 is 15 amino acids long. CDR3 bases: TGTGCCAGCAGTAGTCGCGGGGGATCATGGAATGAGCAGTTCTTC. Its translation: CASSSRGGSWNEQFF.

The rearrangement joins TRBV4-3 to TRBJ1-1, with TRBD1 matching 7 bases. From germline, CDR1 is LGHNA and CDR2 YSLEER. The CDR3 length is 16 residues. J was trimmed by 0 bases and V by 3 bases; bases with no gene match: 7. As DNA, the CDR3 is TGCGCCAGCAGCCAGATCACAGGGGACATGAACACTGAAGCTTTCTTT. It codes for CASSQITGDMNTEAFF.